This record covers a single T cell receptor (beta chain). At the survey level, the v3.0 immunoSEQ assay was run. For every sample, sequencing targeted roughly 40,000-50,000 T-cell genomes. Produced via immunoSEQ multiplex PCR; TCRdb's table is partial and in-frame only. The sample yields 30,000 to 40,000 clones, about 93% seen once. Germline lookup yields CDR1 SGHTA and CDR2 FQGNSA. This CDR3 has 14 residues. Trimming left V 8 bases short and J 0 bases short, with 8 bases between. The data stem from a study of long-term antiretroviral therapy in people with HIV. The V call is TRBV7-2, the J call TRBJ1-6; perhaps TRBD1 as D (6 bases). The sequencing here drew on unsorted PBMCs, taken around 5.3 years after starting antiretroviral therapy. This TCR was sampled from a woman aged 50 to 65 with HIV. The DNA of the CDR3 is TGTGCCAGCCAGGGGAGCTCCTATAATTCACCCCTCCACTTT. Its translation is CASQGSSYNSPLHF.